This T cell receptor (beta chain) was found in a study of blood T cell repertoires in COVID-19. About the study: The United States, Italy and Spain were the sources of the acute and convalescent COVID-19 samples.

The assay was immunoSEQ multiplex PCR, and TCRdb's table has in-frame clones only and misses some. The sample lists some 160,000 clones, around 81% occurring once. The table lists this clone with a count of one. Assignment of participants to cohorts was predicated upon participant-reported clinical history. The germline V and J ends were trimmed by 6 bases and 2 bases, with 9 bases remaining between them. Germline CDR1 and CDR2: SGHAT and FQNNGV. This CDR3 has 13 amino acids. The chain couples TRBV11-2 to TRBJ2-3, with TRBD1 as a possible D gene (6 bases). Sample: PBMCs or T cells enriched from blood (not recorded which). The receptor was derived from a woman in her thirties or forties who had recovered from COVID-19. This CDR3 reads CASSWTATDTQYF. The CDR3 nucleotides are TGTGCCAGCAGTTGGACAGCCACAGATACGCAGTATTTT.